The 8 T cell receptor beta chains given below trace back to one sample, sequenced in a study of Graves' ophthalmopathy and Graves' hyperthyroidism. Amplified TCR beta CDR3 regions were obtained using RNA transcripts as template. HTBI primers were used in a first-round RT-PCR, which preceded a second-round multiplex PCR. TCRdb reanalysed the multiplex PCR reads using MiXCR and keeps one entry per CDR3 protein. The sample yields about 23,000 distinct CDR3 sequences, less than 50% seen once. The source material was peripheral blood. Receptor source: an adult woman with stable Graves' hyperthyroidism.

A note on this clonotype: Compared with germline, one end of the junction differs, possibly owing to a read error. This rearrangement joins TRBV12-3 or TRBV12-4 to TRBJ2-7; a weak D match, TRBD1 (5 bases). The CDR3 totals 9 residues. CDR3 in amino acids: CASSLLSGF. The CDR3, as DNA: TGTGCCAGCAGTCTGCTATCAGGGTTC.

The V gene is TRBV7-9, the J gene TRBJ2-7; 7 bases match TRBD1. The CDR3 runs 12 residues. CDR1 and CDR2 (germline): SEHNR, FQNEAQ (reference sequence). Trimming removed 6 bases from V and 9 bases from J; junction bases left unmatched: 8. CDR3 region: CASSTTGARQYF. Here the CDR3 DNA reads TGTGCCAGCAGTACCACAGGGGCGCGGCAGTACTTC.

This clonotype was counted many times. The gene calls are TRBV19 and TRBJ1-5, with 8 bases identical to TRBD1. V shed 7 bases and J 0 bases; nucleotides not matched to a gene: 8. Looked up from germline, CDR1 is LNHDA and CDR2 is SQIVND (reference sequence). CDR3 size: 16 residues. The CDR3 sequence is CASTPTGGYSNQPQHF. The CDR3 region has the DNA TGTGCCAGTACCCCTACAGGGGGATATAGCAATCAGCCCCAGCATTTT. The entire variable domain, with the rest obtained from reference TRBV19 and TRBJ1-5, is as follows: DGGITQSPKYLFRKEGQNVTLSCEQNLNHDAMYWYRQDPGQGLRLIYYSQIVNDFQKGDIAEGYSVSREKKESFPLTVTSAQKNPTAFYLCASTPTGGYSNQPQHFGDGTRLSIL.

The rearrangement joins TRBV13 to TRBJ2-2, with D perhaps TRBD1 (5 bases). Trimming stripped 2 bases from V and 4 bases from J, with 8 bases between. The CDR3 runs 14 residues. The germline CDR1 and CDR2 sequences are PRHDT and FYEKMQ (reference sequence). The CDR3 DNA is TGTGCCAGCAGCTTAAGGGGATCCACCGGGGAGCTGTTTTTT. It is translated as CASSLRGSTGELFF.

About this clonotype itself: Being one base from a much bigger clone, this may be a read error. The chain is built from TRBV27 and TRBJ1-1; D call uncertain. The CDR3 runs 14 residues. Germline CDR1 and CDR2: MNHEY and SMNVEV (reference sequence). The DNA for the CDR3 is TGTGCCAGCAATTTATCCAATGGACGGACCGAAGCTTTCTTT. Its protein product is CASNLSNGRTEAFF.

The rearrangement links TRBV20-1 to TRBJ2-7; 10 bases align to TRBD2. This CDR3 spans 18 amino acids. V trimming: 0 bases; J trimming: 4 bases; junction bases outside the gene matches: 15. The germline V gene encodes CDR1 DFQATT and CDR2 SNEGSKA (reference sequence). The CDR3 is CSARDRRAFRAGGYEQYF. The CDR3 region has the DNA TGCAGTGCTAGAGACCGCCGTGCGTTTAGAGCGGGAGGGTACGAGCAGTACTTC.

The chain employs TRBV5-6 and TRBJ2-1, with TRBD2 identical over 9 bases. The CDR3 spans 18 residues. V trimming: 4 bases; J trimming: 12 bases; junction bases outside the gene matches: 23. In germline, CDR1 is SGHDT, CDR2 YYEEEE. CDR3 DNA: TGTGCCAGCAGCCGCAATCGGCTAGCGGGACTTTTTACAGATACGCAGTTCTTC. It specifies CASSRNRLAGLFTDTQFF. The full variable domain, rest sourced from reference TRBV5-6 and TRBJ2-1, is DAGVTQSPTHLIKTRGQQVTLRCSPKSGHDTVSWYQQALGQGPQFIFQYYEEEERQRGNFPDRFSGHQFPNYSSELNVNALLLGDSALYLCASSRNRLAGLFTDTQFFGPGTRLTVL.

The chain recombines TRBV7-2 with TRBJ2-3; D ambiguous. Germline V gives CDR1 SGHTA, CDR2 FQGNSA. Trimming took 0 bases from V and 2 from J, leaving 9 bases between them. The CDR3 length is 15 residues. CDR3 DNA sequence: TGTGCCAGCAGCTTAGCGGAGAGGCCCACAGATACGCAGTATTTT. This sequence encodes CASSLAERPTDTQYF.